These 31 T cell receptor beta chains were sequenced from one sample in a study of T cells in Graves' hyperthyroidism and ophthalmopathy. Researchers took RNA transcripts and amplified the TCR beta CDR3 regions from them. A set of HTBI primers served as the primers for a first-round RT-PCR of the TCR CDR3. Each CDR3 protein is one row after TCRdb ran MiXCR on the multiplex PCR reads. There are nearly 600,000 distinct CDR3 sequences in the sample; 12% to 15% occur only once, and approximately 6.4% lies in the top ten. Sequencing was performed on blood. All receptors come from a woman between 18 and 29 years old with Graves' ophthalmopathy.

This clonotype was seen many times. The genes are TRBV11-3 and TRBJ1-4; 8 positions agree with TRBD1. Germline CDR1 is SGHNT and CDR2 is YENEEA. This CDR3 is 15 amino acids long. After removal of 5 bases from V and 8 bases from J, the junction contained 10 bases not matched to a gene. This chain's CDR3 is CASSTRTGRREKLFF. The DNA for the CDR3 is TGTGCCAGCAGCACCCGGACAGGGCGTCGGGAAAAACTGTTTTTT. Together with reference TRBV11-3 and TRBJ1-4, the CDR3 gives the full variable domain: EAGVVQSPRYKIIEKKQPVAFWCNPISGHNTLYWYLQNLGQGPELLIRYENEEAVDDSQLPKDRFSAERLKGVDSTLKIQPAELGDSAVYLCASSTRTGRREKLFFGSGTQLSVL.

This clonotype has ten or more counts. CDR3 amino acids: CASSPGQGIFYEQYF. CDR3 nucleotide sequence: TGTGCCAGCAGCCCAGGACAGGGAATCTTCTACGAGCAGTACTTC. V and J are TRBV7-2 and TRBJ2-7; TRBD1 matches 8 bases. The CDR3 is 15 amino acids. Unmatched junction bases numbered 9, after V lost 5 bases and J lost 3 bases. CDR1 and CDR2 (germline): SGHTA, FQGNSA.

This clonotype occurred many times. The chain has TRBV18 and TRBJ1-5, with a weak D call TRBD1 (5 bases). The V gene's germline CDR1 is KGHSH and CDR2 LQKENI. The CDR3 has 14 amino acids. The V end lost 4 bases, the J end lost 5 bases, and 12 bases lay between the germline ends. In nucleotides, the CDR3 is TGTGCCAGCTCACAGAGGGACGGCGATCAGCCCCAGCATTTT. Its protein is CASSQRDGDQPQHF.

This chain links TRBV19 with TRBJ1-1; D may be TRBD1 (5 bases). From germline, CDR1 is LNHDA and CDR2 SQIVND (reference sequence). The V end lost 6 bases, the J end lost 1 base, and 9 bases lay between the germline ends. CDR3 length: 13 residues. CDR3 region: CASRKQANTEAFF. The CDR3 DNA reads TGTGCCAGTAGGAAACAGGCGAACACTGAAGCTTTCTTT.

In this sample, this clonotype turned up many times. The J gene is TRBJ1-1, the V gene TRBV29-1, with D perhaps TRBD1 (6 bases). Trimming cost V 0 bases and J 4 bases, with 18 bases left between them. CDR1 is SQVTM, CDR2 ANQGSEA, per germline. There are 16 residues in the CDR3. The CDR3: CSVEDRLGGLGTEAFF. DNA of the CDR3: TGCAGCGTTGAAGATAGATTGGGGGGCTTAGGCACTGAAGCTTTCTTT.

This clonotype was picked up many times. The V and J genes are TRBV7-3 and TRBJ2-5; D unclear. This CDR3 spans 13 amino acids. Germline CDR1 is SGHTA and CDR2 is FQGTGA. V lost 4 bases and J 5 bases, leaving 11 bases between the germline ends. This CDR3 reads CASSWTLEETQYF. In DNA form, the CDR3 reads TGTGCCAGCAGCTGGACCCTGGAGGAGACCCAGTACTTC.

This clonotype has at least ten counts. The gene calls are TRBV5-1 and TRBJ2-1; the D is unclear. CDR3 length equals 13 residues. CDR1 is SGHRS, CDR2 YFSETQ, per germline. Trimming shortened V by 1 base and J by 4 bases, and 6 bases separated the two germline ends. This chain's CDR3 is CASSLPQYNEQFF. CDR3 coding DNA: TGCGCCAGCAGCTTGCCCCAGTACAATGAGCAGTTCTTC.

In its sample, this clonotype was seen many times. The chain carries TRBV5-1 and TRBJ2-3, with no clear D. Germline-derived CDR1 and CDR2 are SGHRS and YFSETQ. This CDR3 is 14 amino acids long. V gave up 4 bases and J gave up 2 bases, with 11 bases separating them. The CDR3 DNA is TGCGCCAGCAGCAGATACAGAGTCACAGATACGCAGTATTTT. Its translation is CASSRYRVTDTQYF.

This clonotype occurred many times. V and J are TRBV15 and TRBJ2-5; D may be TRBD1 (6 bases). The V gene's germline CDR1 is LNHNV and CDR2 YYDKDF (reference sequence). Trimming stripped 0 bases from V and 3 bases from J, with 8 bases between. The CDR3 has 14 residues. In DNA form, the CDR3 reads TGTGCCACCAGCAGAGATACAGGGAAAGAGACCCAGTACTTC. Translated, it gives CATSRDTGKETQYF.

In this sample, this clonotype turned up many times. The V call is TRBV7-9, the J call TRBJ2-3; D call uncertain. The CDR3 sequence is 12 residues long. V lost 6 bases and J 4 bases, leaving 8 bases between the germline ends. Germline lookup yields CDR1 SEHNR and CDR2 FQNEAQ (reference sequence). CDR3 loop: CASRERPDTQYF. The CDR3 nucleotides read TGTGCCAGCAGGGAGAGGCCAGATACGCAGTATTTT.

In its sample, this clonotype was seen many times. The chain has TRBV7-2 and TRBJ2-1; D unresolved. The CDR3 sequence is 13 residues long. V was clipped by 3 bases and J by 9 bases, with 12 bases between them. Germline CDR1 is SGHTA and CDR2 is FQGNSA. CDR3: CASSFRRAGEQFF. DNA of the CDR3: TGTGCCAGCAGCTTTCGCCGGGCCGGTGAGCAGTTCTTC.

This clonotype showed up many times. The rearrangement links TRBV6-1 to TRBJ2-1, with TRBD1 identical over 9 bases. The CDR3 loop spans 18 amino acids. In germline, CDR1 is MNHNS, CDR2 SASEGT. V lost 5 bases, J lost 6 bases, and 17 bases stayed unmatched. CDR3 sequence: CASSKRGNRGQVVNEQFF. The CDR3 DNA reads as TGTGCCAGCAGTAAACGGGGCAACAGGGGGCAAGTGGTCAATGAGCAGTTCTTC.

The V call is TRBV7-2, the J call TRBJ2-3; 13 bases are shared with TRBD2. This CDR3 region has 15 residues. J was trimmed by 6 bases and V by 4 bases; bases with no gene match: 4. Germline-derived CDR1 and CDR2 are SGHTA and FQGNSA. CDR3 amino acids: CASSSTSGRPDTQYF. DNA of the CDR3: TGTGCCAGCAGCTCGACTAGCGGGAGGCCCGATACGCAGTATTTT.

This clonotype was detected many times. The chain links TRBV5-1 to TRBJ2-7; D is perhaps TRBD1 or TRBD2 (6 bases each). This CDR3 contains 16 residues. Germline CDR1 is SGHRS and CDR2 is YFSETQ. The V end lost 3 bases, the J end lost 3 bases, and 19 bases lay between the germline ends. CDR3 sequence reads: CASSSGATGSLYEQYF. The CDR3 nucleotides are TGCGCCAGCAGCTCGGGGGCGACAGGATCCCTCTACGAGCAGTACTTC.

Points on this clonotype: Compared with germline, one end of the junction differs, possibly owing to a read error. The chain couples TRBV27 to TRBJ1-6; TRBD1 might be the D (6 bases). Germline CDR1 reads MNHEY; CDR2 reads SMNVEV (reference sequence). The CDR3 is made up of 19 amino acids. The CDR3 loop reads CASSLSRTGFVRGDSPLHF. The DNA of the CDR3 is TGTGCCAGCAGCTTATCTCGCACAGGGTTCGTTAGAGGAGATTCACCCCTCCACTTT.

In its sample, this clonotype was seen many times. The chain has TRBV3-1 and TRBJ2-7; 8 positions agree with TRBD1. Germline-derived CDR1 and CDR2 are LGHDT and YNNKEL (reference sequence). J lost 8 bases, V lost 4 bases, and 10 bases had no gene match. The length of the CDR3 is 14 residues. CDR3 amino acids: CASSPRTGTHKQYF. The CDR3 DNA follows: TGTGCCAGCAGCCCCCGGACAGGGACCCACAAGCAGTACTTC.

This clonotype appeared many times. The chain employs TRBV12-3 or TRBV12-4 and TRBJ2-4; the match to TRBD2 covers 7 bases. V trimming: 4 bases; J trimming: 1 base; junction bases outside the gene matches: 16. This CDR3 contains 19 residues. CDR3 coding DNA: TGTGCCAGCAGTTCGAGGGATCACCCGGGACTACTGGCCAAAAACATTCAGTACTTC. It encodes CASSSRDHPGLLAKNIQYF.

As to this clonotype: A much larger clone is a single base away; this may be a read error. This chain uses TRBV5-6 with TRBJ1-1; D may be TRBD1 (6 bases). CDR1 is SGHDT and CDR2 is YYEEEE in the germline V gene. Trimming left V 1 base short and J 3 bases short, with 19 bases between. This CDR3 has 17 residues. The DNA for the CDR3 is TGTGCCAGCAGCTTGTCCGGGGGCTCAAGGAGGGACACTGAAGCTTTCTTT. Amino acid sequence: CASSLSGGSRRDTEAFF.

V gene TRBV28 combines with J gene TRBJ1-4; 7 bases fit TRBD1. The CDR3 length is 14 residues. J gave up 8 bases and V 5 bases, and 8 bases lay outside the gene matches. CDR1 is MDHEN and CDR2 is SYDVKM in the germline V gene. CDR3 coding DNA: TGTGCCAGCAGTCCCTCCGACAGGGAGGAAAAACTGTTTTTT. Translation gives CASSPSDREEKLFF.

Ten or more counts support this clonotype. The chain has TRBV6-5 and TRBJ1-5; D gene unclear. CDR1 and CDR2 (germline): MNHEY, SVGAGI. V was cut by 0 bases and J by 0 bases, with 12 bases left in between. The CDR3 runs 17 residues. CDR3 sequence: CASSYSRPSSSNQPQHF. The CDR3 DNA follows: TGTGCCAGCAGTTACTCTCGGCCCAGTTCTAGCAATCAGCCCCAGCATTTT.

The CDR3 here is CASSVPSGDWDTGELFF. The CDR3 DNA reads as TGTGCCAGCAGCGTACCTTCGGGAGATTGGGACACCGGGGAGCTGTTTTTT. The chain carries TRBV9 and TRBJ2-2, with TRBD2 as a possible D gene (6 bases). V lost 1 base and J 3 bases, leaving 16 bases between the germline ends. Per the germline V gene, CDR1 is SGDLS and CDR2 is YYNGEE. CDR3 length: 17 amino acids.

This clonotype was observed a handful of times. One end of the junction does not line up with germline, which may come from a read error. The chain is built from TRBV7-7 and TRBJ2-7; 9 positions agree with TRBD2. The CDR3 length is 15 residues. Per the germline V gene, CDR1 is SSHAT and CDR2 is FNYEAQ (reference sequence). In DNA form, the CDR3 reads TGTGCTAGCAGCCCCACAGGAGCGGGGGGCTACGAGCAGTACTTC. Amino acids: CASSPTGAGGYEQYF.

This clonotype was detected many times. The CDR3 nucleotides read TGTGCCAGCAGCCCTGGACAGGATCAAGAGACCCAGTACTTC. Translation gives CASSPGQDQETQYF. The chain employs TRBV11-2 and TRBJ2-5, with 7 bases fitting TRBD1. CDR1 is SGHAT, CDR2 FQNNGV, per germline. CDR3 length: 14 residues. The J segment lost 2 bases and the V segment lost 5 bases, leaving 5 bases of the junction unmatched.

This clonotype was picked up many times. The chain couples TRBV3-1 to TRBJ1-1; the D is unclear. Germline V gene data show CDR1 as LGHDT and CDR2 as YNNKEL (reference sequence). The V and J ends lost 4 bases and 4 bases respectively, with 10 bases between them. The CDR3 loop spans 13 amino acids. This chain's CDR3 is CASSRQMGTEAFF. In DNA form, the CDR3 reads TGTGCCAGCAGCCGACAAATGGGCACTGAAGCTTTCTTT. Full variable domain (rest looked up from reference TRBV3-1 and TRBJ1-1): DTAVSQTPKYLVTQMGNDKSIKCEQNLGHDTMYWYKQDSKKFLKIMFSYNNKELIINETVPNRFSPKSPDKAHLNLHINSLELGDSAVYFCASSRQMGTEAFFGQGTRLTVV.

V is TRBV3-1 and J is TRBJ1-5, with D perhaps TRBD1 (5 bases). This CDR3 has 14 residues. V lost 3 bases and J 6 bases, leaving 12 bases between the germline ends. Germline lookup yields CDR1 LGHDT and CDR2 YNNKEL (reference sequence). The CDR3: CASSQQGRRQPQHF. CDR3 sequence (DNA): TGTGCCAGCAGCCAGCAGGGACGTCGTCAGCCCCAGCATTTT.

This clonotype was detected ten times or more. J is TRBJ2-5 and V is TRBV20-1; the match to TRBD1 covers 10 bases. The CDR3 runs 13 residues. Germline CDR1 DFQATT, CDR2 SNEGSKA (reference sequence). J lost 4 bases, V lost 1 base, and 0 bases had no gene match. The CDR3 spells CSARGTGGETQYF. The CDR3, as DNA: TGCAGTGCTAGAGGGACAGGGGGAGAGACCCAGTACTTC.

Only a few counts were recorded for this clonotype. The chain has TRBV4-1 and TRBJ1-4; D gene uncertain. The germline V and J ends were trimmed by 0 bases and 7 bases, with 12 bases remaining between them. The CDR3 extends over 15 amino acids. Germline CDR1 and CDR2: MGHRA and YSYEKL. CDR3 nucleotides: TGCGCCAGCAGCCAAGAGGCCAGGTCGCGTGAAAAACTGTTTTTT. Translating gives CASSQEARSREKLFF.

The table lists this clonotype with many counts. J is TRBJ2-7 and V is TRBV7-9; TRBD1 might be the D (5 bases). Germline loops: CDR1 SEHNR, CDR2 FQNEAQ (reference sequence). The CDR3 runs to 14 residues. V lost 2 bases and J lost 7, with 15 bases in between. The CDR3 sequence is CASSLLWAGKEQYF. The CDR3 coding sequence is TGTGCCAGCAGCTTACTATGGGCAGGGAAGGAGCAGTACTTC. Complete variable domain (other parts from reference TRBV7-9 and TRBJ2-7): DTGVSQNPRHKITKRGQNVTFRCDPISEHNRLYWYRQTLGQGPEFLTYFQNEAQLEKSRLLSDRFSAERPKGSFSTLEIQRTEQGDSAMYLCASSLLWAGKEQYFGPGTRLTVT.

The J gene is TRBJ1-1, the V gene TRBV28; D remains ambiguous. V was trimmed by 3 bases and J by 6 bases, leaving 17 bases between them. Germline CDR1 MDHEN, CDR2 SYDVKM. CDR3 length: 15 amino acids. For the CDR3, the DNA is TGTGCCAGCAGTTTCTATCTCGCCCCCTTCCCTGAAGCTTTCTTT. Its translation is CASSFYLAPFPEAFF.

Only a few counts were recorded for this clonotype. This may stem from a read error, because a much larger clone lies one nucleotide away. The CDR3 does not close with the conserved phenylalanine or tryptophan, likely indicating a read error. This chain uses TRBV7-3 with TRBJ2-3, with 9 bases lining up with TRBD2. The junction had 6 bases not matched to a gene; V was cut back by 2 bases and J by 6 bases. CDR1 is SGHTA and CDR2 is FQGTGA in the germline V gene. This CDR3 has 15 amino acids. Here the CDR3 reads CASSLLAGPGDTQYL. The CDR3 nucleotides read TGTGCCAGCAGCTTACTAGCGGGGCCAGGGGATACGCAGTATCTT.

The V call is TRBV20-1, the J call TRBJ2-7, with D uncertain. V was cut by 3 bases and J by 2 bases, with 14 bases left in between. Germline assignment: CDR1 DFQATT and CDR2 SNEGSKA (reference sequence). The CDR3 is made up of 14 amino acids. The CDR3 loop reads CSASGSGRTYEQYF. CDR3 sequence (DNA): TGCAGTGCTAGCGGCTCCGGGCGGACCTACGAGCAGTACTTC.